This note documents a single T cell receptor (beta chain) sequence. The source of the sample is a study of OX40 agonist ivuxolimab in advanced cancers. Background on the study: The study gave patients intravenous ivuxolimab at 0.01 to 10 mg/kg every 2 weeks.

Using immunoSEQ multiplex PCR, the repertoire was profiled, and TCRdb retains in-frame clones only, with some absent. The table has some 70,000 clones, 90% to 95% seen once. Autoimmune disease history or systemic immunosuppression excluded patients. Blood sampling took place at baseline, cycle 4 day 1, and cycle 7 day 1. This CDR3 is 13 amino acids long. Germline V gene sequence: CDR1 SGHAT, CDR2 FQDESV (reference sequence). V gave up 3 bases and J gave up 2 bases, with 7 bases separating them. Material: CD4+ or CD8+ T cells sorted from blood, obtained in a trial of the OX40 agonist ivuxolimab. The source is an adult with an advanced solid tumor such as melanoma, head and neck, liver or kidney cancer. The chain uses TRBV11-1 and TRBJ2-5, with a possible D match to TRBD1 (5 bases). The CDR3 reads CASSFSGQETQYF. For the CDR3, the DNA is TGTGCCAGCAGCTTTTCAGGGCAAGAGACCCAGTACTTC.